This TCR beta chain was found in a study of response to subunit inactivated influenza vaccine (dated by TCRdb to 2016 to 2018). At the level of the whole study: To follow how T cells responded to a trivalent subunit inactivated influenza vaccine, the researchers relied on deep quantitative profiling of the T cell receptor repertoire. Broader findings and caveats from the paper: It was suggested by the authors that each seasonal influenza vaccination may recruit only a limited number of new T cells.

This clonotype came up many times. Its cognate antigen has yet to be identified. No much larger clone is present one base from it, and per-base qualities are unavailable. The receptor library was made with RT-PCR. TCRdb lists the instrument as Illumina HiSeq 2500. TCRdb reprocessed the public reads (quality trimming at Q25 with fastp, clone calling with MiXCR) and kept in-frame beta chains. Every CDR3 protein is listed once, alongside the most common genes and DNA of its rows. The sample includes 200,000 to 300,000 distinct CDR3 sequences, with approximately 12% observed a single time. Clones ranked in the top ten supply approximately 8.4% of the sample. From V the trimming removes 5 bases and from J it removes 6 bases, while the gene matches leave 10 bases of the junction unaccounted for. From a lookup of the germline V gene (reference sequence), CDR1 and CDR2 are SEHNR and FQNEAQ. The CDR3 has 14 amino acids, counting the end cysteine and phenylalanine. The CDR3 DNA has 42 bases and is translated from base 1.

This receptor chain uses TRBV7-9 and TRBJ2-7; TRBD1 fits 7 bases in the junction. The origin of this receptor is a man aged 50-60 years who received an inactivated influenza vaccine. Donor details come from another sample of the same person, matched by shared clones. The specimen was non-naive T cells sorted from PBMCs, collected approximately 15 days before vaccination. Per the publication, the cell subset or site label means: memory T cell fraction. The DNA sequence is given as TGTGCCAGCAGCCCACCCGGGACAGAAGGCGAGCAGTACTTC. Translated, it reads CASSPPGTEGEQYF.